The 18 T cell receptor beta chains in this list originate from one sample, sequenced in a study of T cells in Graves' hyperthyroidism and ophthalmopathy (dated 2019 in TCRdb). To prepare the library, multiplex PCR was applied. The data were produced on an Illumina HiSeq 2000. The TCR beta CDR3 regions were amplified from RNA transcripts. For the first round of RT-PCR on the TCR CDR3, the HTBI primer set was used together with the Qiagen OneStep RT-PCR kit. TCRdb passed the public sequencing reads through fastp at Q25 and MiXCR, retaining productive beta sequences. One record per CDR3 amino acid sequence lists the most common genes and DNA. The sample data list 90,000 to 120,000 distinct CDR3 sequences, and roughly 15% of these were observed just once. In total, the top ten clones hold about 40% of the sample. Sequencing input: blood. The receptors shown here come from a woman aged 45-59 years with Graves' hyperthyroidism.

Comments on this clonotype: One junction end does not reproduce the germline sequence, and a read error may be involved. This sequence joins TRBV12-3 or TRBV12-4 and TRBJ1-4; 7 bases line up with TRBD1. The CDR3 extends over 14 amino acids. CDR3 protein: CASSLRQGVEKLLF. As DNA, the CDR3 is TGTGCCAGCAGCTTACGACAGGGTGTGGAAAAACTGCTTTTT.

In this sample, this clonotype turned up once. The V call is TRBV11-2, the J call TRBJ2-1; TRBD2 aligns across 9 bases. Germline CDR1 and CDR2: SGHAT and FQNNGV. The junction had 12 bases not matched to a gene; V was cut back by 3 bases and J by 9 bases. The CDR3 runs 16 residues. In DNA form, the CDR3 reads TGTGCCAGCAGCTTGGGGCTAGCGGGGAGAGTCGGTGAGCAGTTCTTC. Protein: CASSLGLAGRVGEQFF.

There are many counts of this clonotype. The genes are TRBV2 and TRBJ1-5; 9 bases line up with TRBD1. Germline values: CDR1 SNHLY, CDR2 FYNNEI. V shed 8 bases, J shed 6 bases, and the junction held 5 bases outside the gene matches. CDR3 length equals 13 residues. This CDR3 reads CASWGQGAQPQHF. The CDR3 DNA follows: TGTGCCAGCTGGGGACAGGGCGCTCAGCCCCAGCATTTT.

This clonotype was detected many times. This sequence joins TRBV7-2 and TRBJ2-1; the match to TRBD2 covers 7 bases. Per germline, CDR1 SGHTA and CDR2 FQGNSA. The CDR3 extends over 16 amino acids. The V gene end was trimmed by 3 bases and the J gene end by 2 bases; junction bases not matched to a gene: 7. CDR3 sequence (DNA): TGTGCCAGCAGCTTGCACGGCGGGAGTACCTACAATGAGCAGTTCTTC. Its translation is CASSLHGGSTYNEQFF.

This chain links TRBV3-1 with TRBJ2-7; 10 bases are a match to TRBD1. This CDR3 comprises 14 residues. Germline loops: CDR1 LGHDT, CDR2 YNNKEL (reference sequence). V was clipped by 4 bases and J by 2 bases; unmatched bases: 2. CDR3 bases: TGTGCCAGCAGCCGACAGGGGGCGACCTACGAGCAGTACTTC. Residues: CASSRQGATYEQYF.

This clonotype was picked up many times. The rearrangement links TRBV20-1 to TRBJ2-7; D may be TRBD2 (5 bases). Germline CDR1 is DFQATT and CDR2 is SNEGSKA (reference sequence). The CDR3 covers 12 residues. Trimming took off 2 bases at V and 3 bases at J, with 8 bases between the two ends. CDR3 sequence (DNA): TGCAGTGCTAGACTAGCTAACTACGAGCAGTACTTC. Its protein is CSARLANYEQYF.

This clonotype has a handful of counts. The V gene is TRBV19, the J gene TRBJ2-1; TRBD2 matches at 10 bases. This CDR3 has 16 residues. Germline V gives CDR1 LNHDA, CDR2 SQIVND (reference sequence). V was clipped by 6 bases and J by 2 bases; unmatched bases: 7. CDR3 in DNA: TGTGCCAGTAGCGACCGGAGCGGGAGGGCCTACAATGAGCAGTTCTTC. Translated, it gives CASSDRSGRAYNEQFF.

This clonotype has at least ten counts. A read error may produce the germline difference seen at one junction end. This chain joins TRBV12-3 or TRBV12-4 and TRBJ1-1; D not resolved. The CDR3 consists of 13 residues. The CDR3 coding sequence is TGTGCCAGCAGTTTCGTGCAAAACAGTGAAGCTTTCTTT. Translation gives CASSFVQNSEAFF.

The J gene is TRBJ2-6, the V gene TRBV20-1; D possibly corresponds to TRBD1 (5 bases). V dropped 2 bases and J dropped 0 bases, with 11 bases sitting between them. The V gene's germline CDR1 is DFQATT and CDR2 SNEGSKA (reference sequence). CDR3 length equals 16 residues. CDR3 in amino acids: CSARSFQGSGANVLTF. CDR3 nucleotides: TGCAGTGCTAGAAGCTTCCAGGGCTCTGGGGCCAACGTCCTGACTTTC.

This chain uses TRBV12-3 or TRBV12-4 with TRBJ2-2, with D perhaps matching TRBD2 (6 bases). This CDR3 contains 13 residues. The ends were cut back, 3 bases at V and 6 bases at J, with 8 bases in the middle. This chain's CDR3 is CASSFSGPGELFF. The CDR3 DNA reads as TGTGCCAGCAGTTTTAGCGGACCCGGGGAGCTGTTTTTT.

In this sample, this clonotype turned up many times. The chain links TRBV6-5 to TRBJ1-2; perhaps TRBD1 as D (6 bases). Trimming pared 2 bases from V and 5 bases from J, leaving 21 bases between. Germline CDR1 MNHEY, CDR2 SVGAGI. CDR3 size: 17 residues. For the CDR3, the DNA is TGTGCCAGCAGTTACGAAGTCGGGGGGCCCCGGAGGTATGGCTACACCTTC. Translating gives CASSYEVGGPRRYGYTF.

This clonotype has ten or more counts. This sequence joins TRBV7-9 and TRBJ2-5; D is undetermined. Trimming took 7 bases from V and 3 from J, leaving 15 bases between them. There are 14 residues in the CDR3. Germline CDR1 and CDR2: SEHNR and FQNEAQ (reference sequence). Written as DNA, the CDR3 is TGTGCCAGCACCGTCTATCTAGGTGAAGAGACCCAGTACTTC. Its protein product is CASTVYLGEETQYF.

There are many counts of this clonotype. The chain uses TRBV19 and TRBJ2-1; 9 nucleotides match TRBD2. Germline V gene sequence: CDR1 LNHDA, CDR2 SQIVND (reference sequence). V lost 7 bases, J lost 7 bases, and 8 bases stayed unmatched. This CDR3 has 14 amino acids. CDR3 amino acids: CASKLAGMANEQFF. The CDR3 coding sequence is TGTGCCAGTAAGCTAGCGGGAATGGCGAATGAGCAGTTCTTC.

This clonotype was recorded many times. The CDR3 spells CASSLFTGNEQFF. In DNA form, the CDR3 reads TGTGCCAGCAGTTTATTCACGGGCAATGAGCAGTTCTTC. The rearrangement joins TRBV27 to TRBJ2-1, with D unresolved. V was trimmed by 1 base and J by 6 bases, leaving 7 bases between them. The germline V gene has CDR1 MNHEY and CDR2 SMNVEV (reference sequence). This CDR3 is 13 amino acids long.

This clonotype was picked up many times. The V call is TRBV5-1, the J call TRBJ2-1, with D perhaps matching TRBD1 or TRBD2 (5 bases each). This CDR3 is built from 15 residues. CDR1 SGHRS and CDR2 YFSETQ come from the germline V gene. Trimming cost V 4 bases and J 7 bases, with 18 bases left between them. This CDR3 reads CASSPSGTRGNEQFF. The DNA for the CDR3 is TGCGCCAGCAGCCCATCCGGGACCAGAGGGAATGAGCAGTTCTTC.

Concerning this clonotype itself: A much larger clonotype is one base distant, so this may be a read error. The rearrangement joins TRBV3-1 to TRBJ2-4; D is uncertain. V lost 0 bases and J 5 bases, leaving 5 bases between the germline ends. The CDR3 has 13 residues. Per the germline V gene, CDR1 is LGHDT and CDR2 is YNNKEL (reference sequence). CDR3 residues: CASSQDPENIQYF. The CDR3 DNA reads as TGTGCCAGCAGCCAAGATCCTGAAAACATTCAGTACTTC.

The rearrangement uses TRBV19 and TRBJ2-2, with D tentatively TRBD2 (5 bases). V was clipped by 1 base and J by 7 bases, with 13 bases between them. CDR3 length equals 15 residues. Germline V gene data show CDR1 as LNHDA and CDR2 as SQIVND (reference sequence). CDR3 in DNA: TGTGCCAGTAGTATAGGAGACTATCTAAGCGGGGAGCTGTTTTTT. Its protein is CASSIGDYLSGELFF.

This clonotype was recorded many times. The rearrangement uses TRBV6-1 and TRBJ1-1; 8 bases match TRBD1. Trimming removed 5 bases from V and 5 bases from J; junction bases left unmatched: 10. Germline lookup yields CDR1 MNHNS and CDR2 SASEGT. This CDR3 has 15 amino acids. CDR3: CASSSGGRGRTEAFF. The DNA of the CDR3 is TGTGCCAGCAGTTCGGGTGGCAGGGGGCGAACTGAAGCTTTCTTT.